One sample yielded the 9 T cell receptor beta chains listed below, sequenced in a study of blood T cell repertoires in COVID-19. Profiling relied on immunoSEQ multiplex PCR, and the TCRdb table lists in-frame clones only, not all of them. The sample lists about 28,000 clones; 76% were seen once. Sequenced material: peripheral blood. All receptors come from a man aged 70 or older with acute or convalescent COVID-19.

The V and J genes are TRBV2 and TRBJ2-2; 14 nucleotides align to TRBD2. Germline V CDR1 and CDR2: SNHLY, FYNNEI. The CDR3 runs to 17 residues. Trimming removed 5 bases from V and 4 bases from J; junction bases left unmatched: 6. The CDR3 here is CASSWTSGGLFTGELFF. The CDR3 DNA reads TGTGCCAGCAGTTGGACTAGCGGGGGGCTGTTCACCGGGGAGCTGTTTTTT.

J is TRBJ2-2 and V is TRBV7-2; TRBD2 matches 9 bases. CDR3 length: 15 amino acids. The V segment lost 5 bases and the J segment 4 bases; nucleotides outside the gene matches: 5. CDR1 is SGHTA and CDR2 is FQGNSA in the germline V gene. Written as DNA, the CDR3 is TGTGCCAGCAGCCCAAGAGCGGGAGGCACCGGGGAGCTGTTTTTT. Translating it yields CASSPRAGGTGELFF.

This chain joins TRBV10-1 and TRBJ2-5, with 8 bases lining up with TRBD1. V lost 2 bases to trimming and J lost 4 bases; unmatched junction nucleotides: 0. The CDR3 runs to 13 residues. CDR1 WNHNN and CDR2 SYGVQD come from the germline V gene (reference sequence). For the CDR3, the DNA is TGCGCCAGCAGTGAGGGACAGGGAGAGACCCAGTACTTC. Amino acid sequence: CASSEGQGETQYF.

DNA for the CDR3: TGTGCCAGCAGCTTAACGTCCCAAATCACAGATACGCAGTATTTT. This gives the protein CASSLTSQITDTQYF. The J gene is TRBJ2-3, the V gene TRBV7-3; no reliable D call. The V gene lost 0 bases and the J gene lost 2 bases, with 9 bases spanning the gap. This CDR3 contains 15 residues. Germline CDR1 reads SGHTA; CDR2 reads FQGTGA. The whole variable domain, remainder taken from reference TRBV7-3 and TRBJ2-3, is GAGVSQTPSNKVTEKGKYVELRCDPISGHTALYWYRQSLGQGPEFLIYFQGTGAADDSGLPNDRFFAVRPEGSVSTLKIQRTERGDSAVYLCASSLTSQITDTQYFGPGTRLTVL.

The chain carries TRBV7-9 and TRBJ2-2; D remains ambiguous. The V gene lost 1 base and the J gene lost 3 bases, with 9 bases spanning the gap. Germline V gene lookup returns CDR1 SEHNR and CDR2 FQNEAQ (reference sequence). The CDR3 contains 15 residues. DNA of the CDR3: TGTGCCAGCAGCTTAGGGTCCAGTTACACCGGGGAGCTGTTTTTT. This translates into CASSLGSSYTGELFF.

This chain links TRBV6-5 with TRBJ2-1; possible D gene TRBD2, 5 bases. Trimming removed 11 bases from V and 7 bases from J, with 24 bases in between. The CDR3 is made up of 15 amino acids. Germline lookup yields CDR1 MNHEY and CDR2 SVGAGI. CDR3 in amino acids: CAARREGLLGNEQFF. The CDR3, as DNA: TGTGCCGCCCGCCGGGAAGGGCTCTTAGGGAATGAGCAGTTCTTC.

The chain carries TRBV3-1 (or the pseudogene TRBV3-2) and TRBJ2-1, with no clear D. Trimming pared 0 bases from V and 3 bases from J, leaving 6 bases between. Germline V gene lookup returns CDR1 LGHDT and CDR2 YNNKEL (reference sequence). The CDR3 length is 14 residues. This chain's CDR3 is CASSQDPDYNEQFF. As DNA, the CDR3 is TGTGCCAGCAGCCAAGATCCAGACTACAATGAGCAGTTCTTC.

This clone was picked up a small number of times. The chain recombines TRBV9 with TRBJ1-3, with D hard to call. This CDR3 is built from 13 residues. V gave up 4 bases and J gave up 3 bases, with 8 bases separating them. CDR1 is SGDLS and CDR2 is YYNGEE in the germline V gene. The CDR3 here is CASSFGDGNTIYF. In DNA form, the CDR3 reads TGTGCCAGCAGCTTCGGTGATGGAAACACCATATATTTT.

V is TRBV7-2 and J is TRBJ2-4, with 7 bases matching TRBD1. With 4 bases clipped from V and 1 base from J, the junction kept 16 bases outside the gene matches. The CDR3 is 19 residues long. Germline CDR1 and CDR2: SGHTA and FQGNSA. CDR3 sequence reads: CASSSSLGGGSGAKNIQYF. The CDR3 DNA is TGTGCCAGCAGCTCAAGCCTAGGGGGCGGATCGGGGGCCAAAAACATTCAGTACTTC. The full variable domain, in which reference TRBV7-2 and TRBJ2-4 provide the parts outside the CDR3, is GAGVSQSPSNKVTEKGKDVELRCDPISGHTALYWYRQSLGQGLEFLIYFQGNSAPDKSGLPSDRFSAERTGGSVSTLTIQRTQQEDSAVYLCASSSSLGGGSGAKNIQYFGAGTRLSVL.